This TCR beta chain was identified in a study of control samples from healthy donors and cancer patients (dated by TCRdb to the early 2020s). Library preparation was by the immunoSEQ multiplex PCR assay. TCRdb holds this immuneACCESS table with in-frame rearrangements only. Some clones are missing; in checked studies, unresolved V genes explain under half, and the rest has no known cause. Present in this sample are about 120,000 clones, around 86% of which were seen just once. Around 9.4% of the sample is in the top ten clones. On this clone: Its antigen is not yet known. No clone much larger than this one lies a single base away; base qualities are absent.

For CDR1 and CDR2, the germline V gene lists MGHRA and YSYEKL. Germline trimming: 4 bases from V, 5 bases from J; junction bases outside gene matches: 8. The CDR3 contains 16 residues, cysteine and phenylalanine counted. Only CDR3 DNA remains: 48 bases, in frame from the first base. This receptor was identified in a man in his forties in good health. In this chain, TRBV4-1 is recombined with TRBJ1-6, and 7 junctional nucleotides match TRBD1. The sequenced sample consisted of blood. The DNA sequence is as follows: TGCGCCAGCAGCCTGAGACAGGGTCAGGATAATTCACCCCTCCACTTT. Its protein reads: CASSLRQGQDNSPLHF.